This is a list of T cell receptor beta chains from one sample in a study of T cell changes during pregnancy in multiple sclerosis. This table comes from immunoSEQ multiplex PCR, and its TCRdb copy is limited to in-frame clones, with some not included. The repertoire has 45,000 to 50,000 clones, about 90% of them found once; the top ten carry approximately 0.39%. The material sequenced was CD4+ T cells from peripheral blood mononuclear cells, taken in the second trimester of pregnancy. The receptors derive from a female donor in good health, enrolled as a control in a pregnancy study. Both conserved end residues are part of each CDR3. The D gene is left open where the match is weak. Where a row states a size, it is once, few, many or the class of an expanded clone; other rows omit it.

V,size,J,D,length,CDR3,DNA
TRBV2,.,TRBJ2-2,TRBD2,15,CASRGGVANTGELFF,TGTGCCAGCAGGGGGGGGGTCGCGAACACCGGGGAGCTGTTTTTT
TRBV4-2,.,TRBJ2-5,TRBD2,16,CASSQPGLAGVETQYF,TGTGCCAGCAGCCAACCGGGACTAGCGGGGGTGGAGACCCAGTACTTC
TRBV7-2,.,TRBJ1-4,TRBD1,14,CASSLVGTVEKLFF,TGTGCCAGCAGCTTAGTTGGGACAGTCGAAAAACTGTTTTTT
TRBV30,.,TRBJ1-2,.,15,CALDIPQGLAYGYTF,TGTGCCCTTGATATACCACAGGGATTGGCCTATGGCTACACCTTC
TRBV19,.,TRBJ1-2,.,15,CASSIVPGSSYGYTF,TGTGCCAGTAGTATAGTCCCAGGGTCGAGCTATGGCTACACCTTC
TRBV13,.,TRBJ1-5,TRBD1,15,CASSLGQGASQPQHF,TGTGCCAGCAGCCTAGGACAGGGGGCAAGTCAGCCCCAGCATTTT
TRBV5-5,.,TRBJ2-7,TRBD1,15,CASRRTGTETYEQYF,TGTGCCAGCAGGCGAACCGGGACAGAGACTTACGAGCAGTACTTC
TRBV2,.,TRBJ2-1,TRBD2,14,CASSRDYTYNEQFF,TGTGCCAGCAGTAGGGACTATACCTACAATGAGCAGTTCTTC
TRBV6-5,.,TRBJ1-5,.,13,CASSYLGDQPQHF,TGTGCCAGCAGTTACTTAGGAGATCAGCCCCAGCATTTT
TRBV4-1,.,TRBJ2-2,TRBD2,15,CASSHPAGAPTELFF,TGCGCCAGCAGCCATCCAGCGGGGGCGCCCACGGAGCTGTTTTTT
TRBV29-1,.,TRBJ2-6,.,12,CSVSTGANVLTF,TGCAGCGTTTCCACTGGGGCCAACGTCCTGACTTTC
TRBV4-3,.,TRBJ2-3,TRBD2,14,CASSQERTSRTQYF,TGCGCCAGCAGCCAAGAAAGGACTAGTAGAACGCAGTATTTT
TRBV15,.,TRBJ1-1,TRBD1,15,CATSRDRVQGAGAFF,TGTGCCACCAGCAGAGATCGAGTACAGGGGGCCGGAGCTTTCTTT
TRBV27,once,TRBJ2-7,TRBD1,17,CASSLSRPGTGGYEQYF,TGTGCCAGCAGTTTATCGAGACCCGGGACAGGGGGCTACGAGCAGTACTTC
TRBV5-1,.,TRBJ2-3,.,17,CASSAGPTGFGADTQYF,TGCGCCAGCAGCGCAGGGCCTACAGGGTTCGGGGCAGATACGCAGTATTTT
TRBV7-2,.,TRBJ1-2,.,13,CASSLRGGGGYTF,TGTGCCAGCAGCTTACGAGGTGGTGGCGGCTACACCTTC
TRBV27,.,TRBJ2-7,.,15,CASRAPGVGGYEQYF,TGTGCCAGCAGAGCACCGGGAGTTGGGGGCTACGAGCAGTACTTC
TRBV19,.,TRBJ1-1,TRBD1,13,CASQARGETEAFF,TGTGCCAGTCAAGCCAGGGGGGAGACTGAAGCTTTCTTT
TRBV19,.,TRBJ1-6,.,16,CASTTVGSSYNSPLHF,TGTGCCAGTACCACGGTGGGGAGCTCCTATAATTCACCCCTCCACTTT
TRBV27,.,TRBJ1-1,.,17,CASSLSARRLAGTEAFF,TGTGCCAGCAGTTTATCGGCACGACGACTAGCCGGCACTGAAGCTTTCTTT
TRBV7-2,.,TRBJ1-1,.,13,CASSLARGTEAFF,TGTGCCAGCAGCCTAGCACGGGGCACTGAAGCTTTCTTT
TRBV10-3,.,TRBJ2-7,TRBD1,14,CAISRTGGNSEQYF,TGTGCCATCAGCCGGACAGGGGGCAACAGCGAGCAGTACTTC
TRBV13,.,TRBJ2-3,.,22,CASSLGFLRPRSGQEGADTQYF,TGTGCCAGCAGCTTAGGATTCCTTCGCCCGCGTTCGGGACAAGAGGGCGCAGATACGCAGTATTTT
TRBV11-2,.,TRBJ2-1,TRBD2,14,CASSFLAGGREQFF,TGTGCCAGCAGCTTCTTAGCGGGGGGGCGAGAGCAGTTCTTC
TRBV7-2,once,TRBJ1-2,TRBD1,14,CASSSGQGIYGYTF,TGTGCCAGCAGCTCGGGACAGGGAATTTATGGCTACACCTTC
TRBV9,.,TRBJ1-5,TRBD1,15,CASSVGQAFNQPQHF,TGTGCCAGCAGCGTCGGACAGGCGTTCAATCAGCCCCAGCATTTT
TRBV11-2,.,TRBJ1-5,.,14,CASSPTRGGQPQHF,TGTGCCAGCAGTCCCACCCGCGGAGGTCAGCCCCAGCATTTT
TRBV7-2,.,TRBJ2-1,TRBD1,15,CASRLTGTAYIEQFF,TGTGCCAGCAGACTTACCGGGACAGCCTATATTGAGCAGTTCTTC
TRBV5-1,.,TRBJ2-3,.,18,CASSLGLKRGAGGDTQYF,TGCGCCAGCAGCTTGGGCCTAAAGCGTGGGGCCGGTGGAGATACGCAGTATTTT
TRBV4-2,.,TRBJ2-3,.,15,CASSQDQTFADTQYF,TGTGCCAGCAGCCAAGATCAAACATTCGCAGATACGCAGTATTTT
TRBV5-5,.,TRBJ2-1,.,16,CASSETPGMAYNEQFF,TGTGCCAGCAGCGAAACCCCAGGGATGGCCTACAATGAGCAGTTCTTC
TRBV2,.,TRBJ1-5,TRBD1,13,CASLDRERQPQHF,TGTGCCAGCCTCGACAGGGAACGTCAGCCCCAGCATTTT
TRBV28,.,TRBJ1-2,TRBD1,14,CASSLMTGGHGYTF,TGTGCCAGCAGTTTAATGACAGGGGGTCATGGCTACACCTTC
TRBV16,.,TRBJ2-7,.,16,CASSLNGGTDHAEQYF,TGTGCCAGCAGCCTCAACGGCGGGACGGACCACGCCGAGCAGTACTTC
TRBV7-3,.,TRBJ2-2,TRBD1,16,CASQDSGTGNTGELFF,TGTGCCAGCCAAGACTCAGGGACAGGGAACACCGGGGAGCTGTTTTTT
TRBV6-6,once,TRBJ2-5,TRBD2,16,CASSFNSGTRAETQYF,TGTGCCAGCAGTTTCAACAGCGGGACCCGTGCAGAGACCCAGTACTTC
TRBV5-1,.,TRBJ1-4,.,14,CASSLTSSGEKLFF,TGCGCCAGCAGCTTGACTTCATCGGGTGAAAAACTGTTTTTT
TRBV4-2,.,TRBJ1-5,TRBD1,15,CASSRARDSPQPQHF,TGTGCCAGCAGCCGAGCCAGGGACAGTCCTCAGCCCCAGCATTTT
TRBV18,.,TRBJ1-2,.,14,CASSPVSGRYGYTF,TGTGCCAGCTCACCGGTATCAGGGCGCTATGGCTACACCTTC
TRBV15,.,TRBJ1-5,.,15,CATSRDRGAGQPQHF,TGTGCCACCAGCAGAGATCGGGGGGCGGGTCAGCCCCAGCATTTT
TRBV2,.,TRBJ2-7,TRBD1,16,CASSLETGVTLYEQYF,TGTGCCAGCAGCCTAGAGACAGGGGTTACACTCTACGAGCAGTACTTC
TRBV7-9,.,TRBJ1-2,TRBD1,16,CASSPADRAPNYGYTF,TGTGCCAGCAGCCCCGCGGACAGGGCACCTAACTATGGCTACACCTTC
TRBV11-3,once,TRBJ2-3,.,14,CASSLTTSTDTQYF,TGTGCCAGCAGCTTAACCACTAGCACAGATACGCAGTATTTT
TRBV5-6,.,TRBJ1-5,.,16,CASSLGSRGYNQPQHF,TGTGCCAGCAGCTTGGGTTCCAGGGGCTACAATCAGCCCCAGCATTTT
TRBV14,once,TRBJ1-2,.,14,CASSQESVRDGYTF,TGTGCCAGCAGCCAAGAATCCGTCAGGGATGGCTACACCTTC
TRBV25-1,.,TRBJ1-5,TRBD1,15,CASSGGTGKKQPQHF,TGTGCCAGCAGTGGTGGGACAGGGAAGAAACAGCCCCAGCATTTT
TRBV5-8,.,TRBJ1-5,.,13,CASSGQFNQPQHF,TGTGCCAGCAGCGGACAGTTCAATCAGCCCCAGCATTTT
TRBV6-6,once,TRBJ1-2,.,13,CASSYSPSYGYTF,TGTGCCAGCAGTTACAGCCCGTCCTATGGCTACACCTTC
TRBV6-5,.,TRBJ1-3,.,16,CASSYSVAGAGNTIYF,TGTGCCAGCAGTTACTCGGTTGCGGGGGCTGGAAACACCATATATTTT
TRBV27,.,TRBJ1-1,.,14,CASSKSQGNTEAFF,TGTGCCAGCAGTAAATCACAGGGGAACACTGAAGCTTTCTTT
TRBV9,.,TRBJ1-1,TRBD1,13,CASSATGRTEAFF,TGTGCCAGCAGCGCGACAGGGAGGACTGAAGCTTTCTTT
TRBV7-2,.,TRBJ1-1,TRBD1,16,CASSPGQVKGNTEAFF,TGTGCCAGCAGCCCCGGACAGGTAAAGGGGAACACTGAAGCTTTCTTT
TRBV5-1,.,TRBJ2-4,TRBD1,15,CASSLNTGAGDIQYF,TGCGCCAGCAGCTTAAATACAGGGGCAGGGGACATTCAGTACTTC
TRBV11-1,few,TRBJ2-2,TRBD2,17,CASSSTLAGGLNGELFF,TGTGCCAGCAGCTCTACACTAGCGGGGGGGCTGAACGGGGAGCTGTTTTTT
TRBV6-5,.,TRBJ1-5,.,13,CASSFNSNQPQHF,TGTGCCAGCAGTTTCAATAGCAATCAGCCCCAGCATTTT